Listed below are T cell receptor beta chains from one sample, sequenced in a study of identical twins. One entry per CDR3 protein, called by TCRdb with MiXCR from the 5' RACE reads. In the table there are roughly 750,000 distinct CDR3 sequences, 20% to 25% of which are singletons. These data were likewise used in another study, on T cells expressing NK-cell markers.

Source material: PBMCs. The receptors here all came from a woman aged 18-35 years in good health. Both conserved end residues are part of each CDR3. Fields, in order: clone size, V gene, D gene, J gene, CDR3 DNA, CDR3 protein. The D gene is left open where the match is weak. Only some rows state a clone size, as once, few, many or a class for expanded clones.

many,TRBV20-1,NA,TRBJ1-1,TGCAGTGCTAGTGAGGGCGTCCGAGGTCGTGAAGCTTTCTTT,CSASEGVRGREAFF
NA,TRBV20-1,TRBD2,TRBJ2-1,TGCAGTGCTAGGATGAGTTGGGGGGGTGAGCAGTTCTTC,CSARMSWGGEQFF
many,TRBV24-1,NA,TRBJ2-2,TGTGCCACCAGTGAGGGGGACACTACGAACACCGGGGAGCTGTTTTTT,CATSEGDTTNTGELFF
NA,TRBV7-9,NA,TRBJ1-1,TGTGCCAGCAGCTTAGACACGGGGAACACTGAAGCTTTCTTT,CASSLDTGNTEAFF
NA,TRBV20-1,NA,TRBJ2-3,TGCAGTGTCCCCGCCCGGGGGCAGGGTAGGGATACGCAGTATTTT,CSVPARGQGRDTQYF
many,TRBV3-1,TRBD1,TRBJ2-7,TGTGCCAGCAGCCCAGAGGACAGGGACGAGCAGTACTTC,CASSPEDRDEQYF
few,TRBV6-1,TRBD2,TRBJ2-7,TGTGCCAGCAGAACAGCGGGAGGGGGCGAGCAGTACTTC,CASRTAGGGEQYF
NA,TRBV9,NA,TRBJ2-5,TGTGCCAGCAGCGTATCCTCCGGCCTTAGGGGAGAGACCCAGTACTTC,CASSVSSGLRGETQYF
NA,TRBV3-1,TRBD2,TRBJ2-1,TGTGCCAGCAGCCCATCGTATTACGAGGAGGGACTAGCGGGCTACAATGAGCAGTTCTTC,CASSPSYYEEGLAGYNEQFF
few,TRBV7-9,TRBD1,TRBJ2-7,TGTGCCAGCAGCTCTTACAGGGGGCGGACAATCTACGAGCAGTACTTC,CASSSYRGRTIYEQYF
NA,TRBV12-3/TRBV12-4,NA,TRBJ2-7,TGTGCCAGCAGTGTCCAGCAGGGCCCTCTCTACGAGCAGTACTTC,CASSVQQGPLYEQYF
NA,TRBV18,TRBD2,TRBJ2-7,TGTGCCAGCTCACCGGGACTAGCGGTGTCACGAGGTAACCGTTTAAACGGGTACGAGCAGTACTTC,CASSPGLAVSRGNRLNGYEQYF
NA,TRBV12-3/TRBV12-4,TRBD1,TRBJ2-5,TGTGCCAGCACTGGGACAGGGGGCGAGGAGACCCAGTACTTC,CASTGTGGEETQYF